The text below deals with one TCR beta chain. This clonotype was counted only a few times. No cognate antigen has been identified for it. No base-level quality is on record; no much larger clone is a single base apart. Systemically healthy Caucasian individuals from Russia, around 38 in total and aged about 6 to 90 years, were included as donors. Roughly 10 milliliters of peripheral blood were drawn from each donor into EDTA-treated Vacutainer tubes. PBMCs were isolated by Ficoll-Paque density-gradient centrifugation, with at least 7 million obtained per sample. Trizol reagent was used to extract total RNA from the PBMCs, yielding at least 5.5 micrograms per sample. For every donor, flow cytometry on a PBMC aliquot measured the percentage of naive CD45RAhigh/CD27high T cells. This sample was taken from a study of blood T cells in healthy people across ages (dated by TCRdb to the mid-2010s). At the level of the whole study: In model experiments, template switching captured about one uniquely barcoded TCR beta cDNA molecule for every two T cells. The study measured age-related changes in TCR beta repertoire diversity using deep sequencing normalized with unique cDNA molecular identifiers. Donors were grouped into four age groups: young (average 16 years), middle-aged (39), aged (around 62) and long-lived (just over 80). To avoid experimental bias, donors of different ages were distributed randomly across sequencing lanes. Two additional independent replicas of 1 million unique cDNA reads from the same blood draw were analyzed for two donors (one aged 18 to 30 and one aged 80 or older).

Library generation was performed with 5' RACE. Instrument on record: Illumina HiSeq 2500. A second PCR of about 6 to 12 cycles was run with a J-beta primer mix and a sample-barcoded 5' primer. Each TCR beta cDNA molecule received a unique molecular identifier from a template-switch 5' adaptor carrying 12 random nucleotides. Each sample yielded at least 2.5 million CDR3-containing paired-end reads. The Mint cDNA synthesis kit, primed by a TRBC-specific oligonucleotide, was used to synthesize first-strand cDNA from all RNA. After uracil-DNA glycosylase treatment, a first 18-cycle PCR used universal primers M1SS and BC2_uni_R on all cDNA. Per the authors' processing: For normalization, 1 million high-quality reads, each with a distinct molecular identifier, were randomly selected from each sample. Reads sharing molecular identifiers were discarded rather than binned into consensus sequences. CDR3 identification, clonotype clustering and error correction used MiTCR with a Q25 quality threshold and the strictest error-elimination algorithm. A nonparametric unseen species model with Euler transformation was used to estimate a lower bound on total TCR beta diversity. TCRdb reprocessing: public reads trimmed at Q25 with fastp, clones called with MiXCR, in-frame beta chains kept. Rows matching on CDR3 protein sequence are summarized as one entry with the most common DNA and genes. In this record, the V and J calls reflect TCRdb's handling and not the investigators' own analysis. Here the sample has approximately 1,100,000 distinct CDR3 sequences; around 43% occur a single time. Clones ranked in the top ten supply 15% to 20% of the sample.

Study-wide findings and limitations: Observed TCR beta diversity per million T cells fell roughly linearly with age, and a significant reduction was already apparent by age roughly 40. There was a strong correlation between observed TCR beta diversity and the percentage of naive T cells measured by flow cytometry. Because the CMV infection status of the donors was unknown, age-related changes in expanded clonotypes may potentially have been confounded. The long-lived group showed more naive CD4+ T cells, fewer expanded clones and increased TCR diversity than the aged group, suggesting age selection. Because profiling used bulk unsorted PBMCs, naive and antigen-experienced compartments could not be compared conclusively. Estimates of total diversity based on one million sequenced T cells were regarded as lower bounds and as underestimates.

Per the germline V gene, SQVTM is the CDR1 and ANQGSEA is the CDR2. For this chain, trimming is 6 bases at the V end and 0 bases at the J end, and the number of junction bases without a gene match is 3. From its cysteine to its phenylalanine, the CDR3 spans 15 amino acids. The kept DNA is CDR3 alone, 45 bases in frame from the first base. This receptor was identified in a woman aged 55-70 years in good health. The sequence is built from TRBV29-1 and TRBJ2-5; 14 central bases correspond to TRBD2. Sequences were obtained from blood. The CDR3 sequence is CSVRTSGRYQETQYF. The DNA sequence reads TGCAGCGTGCGGACTAGCGGGAGGTACCAAGAGACCCAGTACTTC.